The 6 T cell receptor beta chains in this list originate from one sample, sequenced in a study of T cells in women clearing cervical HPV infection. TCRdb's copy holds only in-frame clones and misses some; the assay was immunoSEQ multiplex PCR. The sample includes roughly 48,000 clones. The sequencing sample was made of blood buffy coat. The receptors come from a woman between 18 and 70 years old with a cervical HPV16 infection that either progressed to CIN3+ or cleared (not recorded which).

The sequenced CDR3 bases are TGTGCCAGGAGAGCCAATGAG. Protein sequence: CARRANE. The complete CDR3 sequence is CARRANEQFF. The rearrangement links TRBV19 to TRBJ2-1; D is undetermined. The read is 3 residues too short to cover the CDR3 end, so that end is filled in from the germline J gene. This CDR3 region has 10 residues. Germline CDR1 is LNHDA and CDR2 is SQIVND (reference sequence). V was cut by 9 bases and J by 6 bases, with 6 bases left in between. The variable domain in full, completed from reference TRBV19 and TRBJ2-1, reads DGGITQSPKYLFRKEGQNVTLSCEQNLNHDAMYWYRQDPGQGLRLIYYSQIVNDFQKGDIAEGYSVSREKKESFPLTVTSAQKNPTAFYLCARRANEQFFGPGTRLTVL.

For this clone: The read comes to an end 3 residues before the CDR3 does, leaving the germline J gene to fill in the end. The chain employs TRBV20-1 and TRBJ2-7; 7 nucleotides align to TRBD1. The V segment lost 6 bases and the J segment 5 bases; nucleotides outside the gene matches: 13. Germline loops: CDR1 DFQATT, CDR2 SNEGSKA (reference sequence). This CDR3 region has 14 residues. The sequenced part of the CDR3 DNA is TGCAGTGCCTACCTAACGAACAGGGGACACGAG. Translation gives CSAYLTNRGHE. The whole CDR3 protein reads CSAYLTNRGHEQYF.

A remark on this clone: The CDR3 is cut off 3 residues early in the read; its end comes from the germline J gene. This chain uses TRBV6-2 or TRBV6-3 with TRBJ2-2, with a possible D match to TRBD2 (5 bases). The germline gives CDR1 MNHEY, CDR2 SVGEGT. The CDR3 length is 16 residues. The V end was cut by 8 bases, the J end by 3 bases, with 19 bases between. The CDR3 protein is CASVTSPGVYTGELFF. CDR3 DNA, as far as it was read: TGTGCCAGCGTGACGTCGCCCGGGGTTTACACCGGGGAG.

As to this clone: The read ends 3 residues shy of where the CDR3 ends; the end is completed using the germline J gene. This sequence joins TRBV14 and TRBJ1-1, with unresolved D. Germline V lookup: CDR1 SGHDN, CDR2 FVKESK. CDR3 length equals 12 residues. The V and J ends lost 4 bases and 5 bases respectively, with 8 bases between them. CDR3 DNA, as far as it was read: TGTGCCAGCAGCCGCCTTAGAACTGAA. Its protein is CASSRLRTE. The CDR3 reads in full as CASSRLRTEAFF.

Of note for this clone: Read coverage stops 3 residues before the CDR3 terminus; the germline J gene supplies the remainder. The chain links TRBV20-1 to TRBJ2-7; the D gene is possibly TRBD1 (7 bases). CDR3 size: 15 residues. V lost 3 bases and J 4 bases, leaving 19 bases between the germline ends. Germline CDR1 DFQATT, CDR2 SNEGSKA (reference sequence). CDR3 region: CSASGGQYQRYEQYF. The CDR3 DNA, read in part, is TGCAGTGCTAGCGGGGGACAGTACCAGAGGTACGAG.

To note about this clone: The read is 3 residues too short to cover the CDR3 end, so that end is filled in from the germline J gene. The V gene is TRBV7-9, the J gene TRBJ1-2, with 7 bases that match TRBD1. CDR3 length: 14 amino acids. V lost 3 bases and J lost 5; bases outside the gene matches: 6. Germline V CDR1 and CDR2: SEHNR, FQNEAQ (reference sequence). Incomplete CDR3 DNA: TGTGCCAGCAGCTTGGGACAGTTCTTTTATGGC. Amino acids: CASSLGQFFYG. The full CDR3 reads CASSLGQFFYGYTF.